The T cell receptor (beta chain) under discussion was sequenced for a study of beta chain features in type 1 diabetes. Broader study findings: Type 1 diabetes patients had TCRB CDR3s that were shorter (moderately but significantly so) in all four CD4+ subsets. Type 1 diabetes patients had fewer VDJ junction insertions and more deletions. Naive, central memory and Treg TCRB repertoires appeared more alike in patients than in healthy donors. These data did not resolve whether HLA type affects TCRB rearrangement.

As to this clone: Its target is not known.

Germline CDR1 is MDHEN and CDR2 is SYDVKM. The CDR3 consists of 19 residues. Trimming at V came to 4 bases and at J to 0 bases, leaving 10 bases not matched to a gene. Investigators reverse transcribed all isolated RNA, so they sequenced expressed TCRB transcripts. Sequencing was performed with immunoSEQ multiplex PCR; in TCRdb, only in-frame clones are kept and a portion is missing. The sample contains about 370,000 clones, 8% to 10% of which appear only once. The chain joins TRBV28 to TRBJ2-7; the match to TRBD2 covers 15 bases. This clonotype was obtained from a man aged 30 to 39 with type 1 diabetes. Input material: central memory CD4+ T cells from blood. The CDR3 region has the DNA TGTGCCAGCAGTTCAGATAGGACTAGCGGGAGGGCGAGCTCCTACGAGCAGTACTTC. Encoded protein: CASSSDRTSGRASSYEQYF.